Presented here are 23 T cell receptor beta chains from one specimen sequenced in a study of blood T cell repertoires in COVID-19. Clones were sequenced by immunoSEQ multiplex PCR, and TCRdb holds only the in-frame ones, with some missing. The data contain a few hundred thousand clones, approximately 81% of them singletons. Sequenced sample: peripheral blood. Receptors originate from a woman aged 18-35 years with acute or convalescent COVID-19.

The chain carries TRBV19 and TRBJ2-7; 14 bases are a match to TRBD2. This CDR3 contains 15 residues. Germline assignment: CDR1 LNHDA and CDR2 SQIVND (reference sequence). V was clipped by 6 bases and J by 3 bases; unmatched bases: 4. CDR3 residues: CASSLGLAGVYEQYF. CDR3 coding DNA: TGTGCCAGTAGCCTGGGACTAGCGGGGGTCTACGAGCAGTACTTC.

The genes are TRBV5-1 and TRBJ2-3, with 8 nucleotides matching TRBD2. Germline CDR1 is SGHRS and CDR2 is YFSETQ. The trim removed 0 bases at V and 2 bases at J, leaving 5 bases unmatched. The CDR3 spans 16 residues. The CDR3 loop reads CASSLGAGANTDTQYF. The CDR3 DNA reads as TGCGCCAGCAGCTTGGGAGCGGGAGCTAACACAGATACGCAGTATTTT.

This clone was seen a handful of times. The V call is TRBV28, the J call TRBJ1-1; D is uncertain. The CDR3 covers 14 residues. Germline V gene lookup returns CDR1 MDHEN and CDR2 SYDVKM. The germline V and J ends were trimmed by 2 bases and 11 bases, with 18 bases remaining between them. In nucleotides, the CDR3 is TGTGCCAGCAGTTTACCCCGGACGGGAGCCTGGGCTTTCTTT. Translation: CASSLPRTGAWAFF.

This clone was counted only a few times. The rearrangement uses TRBV7-9 and TRBJ2-5, with 7 bases that match TRBD2. The CDR3 has 14 residues. Germline CDR1 is SEHNR and CDR2 is FQNEAQ (reference sequence). Trimming cost V 1 base and J 4 bases; bases outside gene matches: 3. This CDR3 reads CASSLGSGGETQYF. CDR3 DNA sequence: TGTGCCAGCAGCTTAGGGTCGGGGGGAGAGACCCAGTACTTC.

The gene calls are TRBV4-2 and TRBJ2-7, with D perhaps TRBD2 (7 bases). Trimming stripped 4 bases from V and 3 bases from J, with 19 bases between. The CDR3 is 16 residues long. The germline CDR1 and CDR2 sequences are LGHNA and YNFKEQ. CDR3 loop: CASSPQGLASGYEQYF. The CDR3, as DNA: TGTGCCAGCAGCCCCCAGGGGCTGGCTAGCGGCTACGAGCAGTACTTC.

V gene TRBV9 combines with J gene TRBJ2-6; TRBD2 might be the D (7 bases). Trimming removed 4 bases at V and 2 bases at J, with 16 bases between. CDR1 is SGDLS, CDR2 YYNGEE, per germline. This CDR3 region has 17 residues. The CDR3 protein is CASSPQGGVAGANVLTF. CDR3 bases: TGTGCCAGCAGCCCACAGGGAGGGGTGGCTGGGGCCAACGTCCTGACTTTC.

This chain joins TRBV7-2 and TRBJ1-1, with D possibly being TRBD1 (5 bases). V lost 5 bases and J lost 8, with 9 bases in between. The CDR3 runs 11 residues. The germline V gene encodes CDR1 SGHTA and CDR2 FQGNSA. The DNA for the CDR3 is TGTGCCAGCAGCGCCAACAGGGAAGCTTTCTTT. It codes for CASSANREAFF. The complete variable domain, with remaining parts taken from reference TRBV7-2 and TRBJ1-1, reads GAGVSQSPSNKVTEKGKDVELRCDPISGHTALYWYRQSLGQGLEFLIYFQGNSAPDKSGLPSDRFSAERTGGSVSTLTIQRTQQEDSAVYLCASSANREAFFGQGTRLTVV.

The chain carries TRBV2 and TRBJ2-7, with 12 bases fitting TRBD2. The V gene's germline CDR1 is SNHLY and CDR2 FYNNEI. Losses at the gene ends were 2 bases for V and 4 bases for J; bases not matched to a gene: 6. CDR3 size: 16 residues. The CDR3 region is CASSERGTSGSYEQYF. CDR3 bases: TGTGCCAGCAGTGAAAGGGGGACTAGCGGGTCTTACGAGCAGTACTTC.

This clone was seen just once. CDR3: CASRGTGNQPQHF. The CDR3 DNA is TGTGCCAGCAGGGGGACAGGCAATCAGCCCCAGCATTTT. V usage is TRBV28 and J usage is TRBJ1-5; TRBD1 matches at 7 bases. The CDR3 has 13 amino acids. J was trimmed by 2 bases and V by 6 bases; bases with no gene match: 1. The germline V gene has CDR1 MDHEN and CDR2 SYDVKM.

This clone was counted only a few times. The rearrangement uses TRBV5-1 and TRBJ2-1; no clear D. The CDR3 totals 14 residues. CDR1 and CDR2 (germline): SGHRS, YFSETQ. V lost 0 bases and J lost 7, with 11 bases in between. Here the CDR3 reads CASSLVLFDNEQFF. The CDR3, as DNA: TGCGCCAGCAGCTTGGTGCTATTCGATAATGAGCAGTTCTTC.

The chain combines TRBV15 with TRBJ1-1; D uncertain. This CDR3 spans 16 amino acids. From germline, CDR1 is LNHNV and CDR2 YYDKDF (reference sequence). V lost 0 bases and J 6 bases, leaving 17 bases between the germline ends. The CDR3 protein is CATSRDKGLGRAEAFF. As DNA, the CDR3 is TGTGCCACCAGCAGAGATAAGGGCCTAGGGAGGGCTGAAGCTTTCTTT.

V gene TRBV6-5 combines with J gene TRBJ2-7; 12 nucleotides match TRBD2. Germline-derived CDR1 and CDR2 are MNHEY and SVGAGI. With V trimmed by 6 bases and J by 4 bases, 4 bases remained unmatched. The CDR3 is 14 residues long. Here the CDR3 reads CASSRLAGVYEQYF. DNA for the CDR3: TGTGCCAGCAGCCGACTAGCGGGAGTTTACGAGCAGTACTTC.

The V and J genes are TRBV11-3 and TRBJ2-7; maybe TRBD2 (6 bases). The germline V gene has CDR1 SGHNT and CDR2 YENEEA. Deletions cut 1 base from V and 6 bases from J, with 7 bases between. The CDR3 has 12 residues. For the CDR3, the DNA is TGTGCCAGCAGCTTAGGAGCGGGCGAGCAGTACTTC. Its protein is CASSLGAGEQYF.

The rearrangement uses TRBV25-1 and TRBJ1-4; a weak D match, TRBD1 (6 bases). Trimming took off 3 bases at V and 5 bases at J, with 19 bases between the two ends. Germline CDR1 is MGHDK and CDR2 is SYGVNS. This CDR3 spans 17 amino acids. This CDR3 reads CASSEALPGTPNEKLFF. The CDR3 DNA reads TGTGCCAGCAGTGAGGCCCTGCCCGGGACACCCAATGAAAAACTGTTTTTT.

This chain uses TRBV9 with TRBJ2-6; TRBD1 aligns across 8 bases. Germline assignment: CDR1 SGDLS and CDR2 YYNGEE. The CDR3 consists of 19 residues. The ends lost 0 bases at V and 2 bases at J; junction bases unmatched: 10. CDR3: CASSVVTKAGGAGANVLTF. The CDR3 region has the DNA TGTGCCAGCAGCGTAGTGACTAAGGCAGGGGGCGCTGGGGCCAACGTCCTGACTTTC.

The J gene is TRBJ2-2, the V gene TRBV5-1; no definite D call. CDR1 is SGHRS and CDR2 is YFSETQ in the germline V gene. Trimming took off 8 bases at V and 5 bases at J, with 10 bases between the two ends. The CDR3 is 12 residues long. CDR3 protein: CARCPGTGELFF. CDR3 bases: TGCGCCAGATGCCCAGGAACCGGGGAGCTGTTTTTT.

The chain recombines TRBV2 with TRBJ2-2; TRBD1 agrees at 11 bases. Germline CDR1 is SNHLY and CDR2 is FYNNEI. The J segment lost 5 bases and the V segment lost 7 bases, leaving 3 bases of the junction unmatched. The CDR3 runs to 14 residues. The CDR3 nucleotides are TGTGCCAGCACGGGACAGGGGGTGACCGGGGAGCTGTTTTTT. Protein product: CASTGQGVTGELFF.

The V call is TRBV18, the J call TRBJ1-3; weak D call: TRBD1 (5 bases). The CDR3 spans 19 residues. In germline, CDR1 is KGHSH, CDR2 LQKENI. The V and J ends lost 5 bases and 0 bases respectively, with 23 bases between them. CDR3 loop: CASSFGHQGLLSSGNTIYF. CDR3 nucleotide sequence: TGTGCCAGCTCATTCGGACACCAAGGCCTACTAAGCTCTGGAAACACCATATATTTT. The full variable domain, in which reference TRBV18 and TRBJ1-3 provide the parts outside the CDR3, is NAGVMQNPRHLVRRRGQEARLRCSPMKGHSHVYWYRQLPEEGLKFMVYLQKENIIDESGMPKERFSAEFPKEGPSILRIQQVVRGDSAAYFCASSFGHQGLLSSGNTIYFGEGSWLTVV.

The chain joins TRBV27 to TRBJ2-4; 10 nucleotides match TRBD1. V shed 8 bases, J shed 7 bases, and the junction held 14 bases outside the gene matches. This CDR3 is 16 amino acids long. CDR1 and CDR2 from the germline V gene are MNHEY and SMNVEV (reference sequence). DNA of the CDR3: TGTGCCAGCGCAACCCCGGGACAGGGGTTGAATAACATTCAGTACTTC. It codes for CASATPGQGLNNIQYF.

A few counts support this clone. This sequence joins TRBV5-8 and TRBJ2-3; TRBD1 matches 10 bases. Germline CDR1 and CDR2: SGHTS and YDEGEE. The length of the CDR3 is 16 residues. After removal of 5 bases from V and 4 bases from J, the junction contained 10 bases not matched to a gene. Written as DNA, the CDR3 is TGTGCCAGCAGACGTCGACAGGGGGCGGAGGCAGATACGCAGTATTTT. Its translation is CASRRRQGAEADTQYF.

The V call is TRBV19, the J call TRBJ2-1; 8 bases are shared with TRBD1. This CDR3 is 14 amino acids long. Germline V gene lookup returns CDR1 LNHDA and CDR2 SQIVND (reference sequence). J gave up 1 base and V 10 bases, and 6 bases lay outside the gene matches. CDR3 protein: CATQQGVSYNEQFF. In DNA form, the CDR3 reads TGTGCCACCCAACAGGGGGTATCCTACAATGAGCAGTTCTTC.

This clone was counted a few times. V gene TRBV7-9 combines with J gene TRBJ2-3; no reliable D call. Germline V lookup: CDR1 SEHNR, CDR2 FQNEAQ (reference sequence). This CDR3 region has 12 residues. V was trimmed by 9 bases and J by 11 bases, leaving 18 bases between them. CDR3 in amino acids: CASRERQPRQYF. In nucleotides, the CDR3 is TGTGCCAGTAGAGAACGACAACCACGGCAGTATTTT.

The chain is built from TRBV19 and TRBJ1-2; a weak D match, TRBD1 (6 bases). Trimming cost V 5 bases and J 6 bases, with 22 bases left between them. The CDR3 covers 16 residues. CDR1 is LNHDA, CDR2 SQIVND, per germline (reference sequence). The CDR3 here is CASSRRQVLRADGYTF. Here the CDR3 DNA reads TGTGCCAGTAGTCGTAGACAGGTTCTGAGAGCGGATGGCTACACCTTC.